This T cell receptor beta chain emerged from a study of PD-1 blockade in classical Hodgkin lymphoma. Study-wide findings and caveats: It was reported that newly diagnosed patients had less baseline TCR diversity than healthy donors.

Sequenced by immunoSEQ multiplex PCR; TCRdb stores in-frame clones only, minus some. The sample shows around 40,000 clones, approximately 78% of them seen only once. Each patient experienced a relapse that followed autologous stem cell transplantation, and brentuximab vedotin exposure varied. This CDR3 spans 16 amino acids. Germline-derived CDR1 and CDR2 are SGHVS and FQNEAQ. With 2 bases removed from V and 5 bases from J, the gap between germline ends came to 19 bases. A word on this clone: What it binds is not known.

The sequence derives from a human donor with classical Hodgkin lymphoma. The chain carries TRBV7-8 and TRBJ2-7; D might be TRBD1 (5 bases). Sequencing used peripheral blood mononuclear cells (PBMCs), obtained at baseline. The CDR3 protein is CASSLIETGRPDEQYF. As DNA, the CDR3 is TGTGCCAGCAGCTTAATAGAAACAGGACGTCCCGACGAGCAGTACTTC.